These T cell receptor beta chains were read from a single sample in a study of identifying expanded T cells in peripheral blood. Sequencing was performed with immunoSEQ multiplex PCR; in TCRdb, only in-frame clones are kept and a portion is missing. The repertoire holds about 100,000 clones, with 88% as singletons. Sequencing was done on a sample of blood. The receptors shown here come from a person between 18 and 69 years old in good health. The CDR3 runs from the conserved cysteine through the conserved F or W. Fields, in order: V gene, clone size, J gene, D gene, CDR3 DNA, CDR3 protein. A D gene is named only where the DNA matches it firmly. A clone size is listed for some rows: how often the clone was seen (once, few, many), or a class if it is expanded.

V gene: TRBV27
clone size: NA
J gene: TRBJ2-2
D gene: NA
CDR3 DNA: TGTGCCAGCACCTCCCTGGAGACTAGAGGCTCGGGGGAGCTGTTTTTT
CDR3 protein: CASTSLETRGSGELFF

V gene: TRBV6-1
clone size: NA
J gene: TRBJ2-7
D gene: NA
CDR3 DNA: TGTGCCAGCAGTGACGAAGCGGGCCCGTTGAGCTCCTACGAGCAGTACTTC
CDR3 protein: CASSDEAGPLSSYEQYF

V gene: TRBV5-1
clone size: NA
J gene: TRBJ1-5
D gene: NA
CDR3 DNA: TGCGCCAGCAGCTCAGTAGGCAATCAGCCCCAGCATTTT
CDR3 protein: CASSSVGNQPQHF

V gene: TRBV7-9
clone size: NA
J gene: TRBJ1-2
D gene: NA
CDR3 DNA: TGTGCCAGCAGCGCCTCAACTCCCCTCGAAGGCTACACCTTC
CDR3 protein: CASSASTPLEGYTF

V gene: TRBV28
clone size: NA
J gene: TRBJ1-3
D gene: TRBD1
CDR3 DNA: TGTGCCAGCAGCACGGGACAGACCTTTGGAAACACCATATATTTT
CDR3 protein: CASSTGQTFGNTIYF

V gene: TRBV25-1
clone size: NA
J gene: TRBJ2-2
D gene: NA
CDR3 DNA: TGTGCCAGCGCTCCGGGACAAGGGAGGACCGGGGAGCTGTTTTTT
CDR3 protein: CASAPGQGRTGELFF

V gene: TRBV7-9
clone size: NA
J gene: TRBJ2-5
D gene: TRBD2
CDR3 DNA: TGTGCCAGCAGACCCGGACTAGCGGGAGGAAAAGAGACCCAGTACTTC
CDR3 protein: CASRPGLAGGKETQYF

V gene: TRBV28
clone size: NA
J gene: TRBJ1-1
D gene: NA
CDR3 DNA: TGTGCCAGCAGTTTGTTAGGGACTGAAGCTTTCTTT
CDR3 protein: CASSLLGTEAFF

V gene: TRBV18
clone size: once
J gene: TRBJ2-2
D gene: TRBD2
CDR3 DNA: TGTGCCAGCTCACCACCACTAGCGGGCAACACCGGGGAGCTGTTTTTT
CDR3 protein: CASSPPLAGNTGELFF

V gene: TRBV28
clone size: NA
J gene: TRBJ1-1
D gene: NA
CDR3 DNA: TGTGCCACCAGAACAGTGAACACTGAAGCTTTCTTT
CDR3 protein: CATRTVNTEAFF

V gene: TRBV6-1
clone size: NA
J gene: TRBJ2-7
D gene: TRBD2
CDR3 DNA: TGTGCCAGCACTTCTAGCGGGAGTTACGAGCAGTACTTC
CDR3 protein: CASTSSGSYEQYF

V gene: TRBV7-7
clone size: few
J gene: TRBJ1-1
D gene: NA
CDR3 DNA: TGTGCCAGCAGCTTAACGGAAAACACTGAAGCTTTCTTT
CDR3 protein: CASSLTENTEAFF

V gene: TRBV30
clone size: NA
J gene: TRBJ2-5
D gene: TRBD2
CDR3 DNA: TGTGCCTGGAGTGGACTAGCGGGGGAGACCCAGTACTTC
CDR3 protein: CAWSGLAGETQYF

V gene: TRBV28
clone size: NA
J gene: TRBJ1-6
D gene: NA
CDR3 DNA: TGTGCCAGCAGTTTAGGGGATAATTCACCCCTCCACTTT
CDR3 protein: CASSLGDNSPLHF

V gene: TRBV15
clone size: NA
J gene: TRBJ2-3
D gene: NA
CDR3 DNA: TGTGCCACCAGCAGAAGCAGGGGAGGAACAGATACGCAGTATTTT
CDR3 protein: CATSRSRGGTDTQYF

V gene: TRBV9
clone size: NA
J gene: TRBJ1-6
D gene: NA
CDR3 DNA: TGTGCCAGCAGCGTAGACGGAGGGAAGCTAAATTCACCCCTCCACTTT
CDR3 protein: CASSVDGGKLNSPLHF

V gene: TRBV7-2
clone size: NA
J gene: TRBJ2-5
D gene: NA
CDR3 DNA: TGTGCCAGCAGCTTAGCGGGCCTAGCGCTTCAAGAGACCCAGTACTTC
CDR3 protein: CASSLAGLALQETQYF

V gene: TRBV11-2
clone size: NA
J gene: TRBJ2-7
D gene: NA
CDR3 DNA: TGTGCCAGCAGCCTATGGGGCTACGAGCAGTACTTC
CDR3 protein: CASSLWGYEQYF

V gene: TRBV4-1
clone size: NA
J gene: TRBJ1-4
D gene: NA
CDR3 DNA: TGCGCCAGCAGCCAGGGTCTTAGTGGAGAAAAACTGTTTTTT
CDR3 protein: CASSQGLSGEKLFF

V gene: TRBV7-8
clone size: medium-sized
J gene: TRBJ1-6
D gene: NA
CDR3 DNA: TGTGCCAGCAGCCACTCCCCCTCGCGGGCTCCTCATAATTCACCCCTCCACTTT
CDR3 protein: CASSHSPSRAPHNSPLHF

V gene: TRBV5-6
clone size: NA
J gene: TRBJ1-2
D gene: NA
CDR3 DNA: TGTGCCAGCAGCTTGGTGGGACGGAACTATGGCTACACCTTC
CDR3 protein: CASSLVGRNYGYTF

V gene: TRBV11-2
clone size: NA
J gene: TRBJ2-7
D gene: TRBD1
CDR3 DNA: TGTGCCAGCAGCGCCCGACAGGGGTATTCTTCCTACGAGCAGTACTTC
CDR3 protein: CASSARQGYSSYEQYF

V gene: TRBV5-6
clone size: once
J gene: TRBJ2-2
D gene: NA
CDR3 DNA: TGTGCCAGCAGCCACGACAGTGCGAACACCGGGGAGCTGTTTTTT
CDR3 protein: CASSHDSANTGELFF

V gene: TRBV6-1
clone size: NA
J gene: TRBJ2-2
D gene: TRBD2
CDR3 DNA: TGTGCCAGCAGTGAGACTAGCGGGAGGTTTACCGGGGAGCTGTTTTTT
CDR3 protein: CASSETSGRFTGELFF

V gene: TRBV6-1
clone size: NA
J gene: TRBJ2-7
D gene: NA
CDR3 DNA: TGTGCCAGCAGTGAACTCGGAGGGGATAGTTCCTACGAGCAGTACTTC
CDR3 protein: CASSELGGDSSYEQYF

V gene: TRBV5-6
clone size: NA
J gene: TRBJ2-6
D gene: NA
CDR3 DNA: TGTGCCAGCAGCGGGGGGCCAGGGGCCAACGTCCTGACTTTC
CDR3 protein: CASSGGPGANVLTF

V gene: TRBV15
clone size: many
J gene: TRBJ2-2
D gene: TRBD1
CDR3 DNA: TGTGCCACCAGGAATGGACAGGGGCCCCACGTCGGGGAGCTGTTTTTT
CDR3 protein: CATRNGQGPHVGELFF

V gene: TRBV7-8
clone size: NA
J gene: TRBJ2-7
D gene: NA
CDR3 DNA: TGTGCCAGCAGCTTAATTGAGGGAAGGGCCTACGAGCAGTACTTC
CDR3 protein: CASSLIEGRAYEQYF

V gene: TRBV5-1
clone size: NA
J gene: TRBJ1-5
D gene: NA
CDR3 DNA: TGCGCCAGCAGCTCGGGGGAGTGGACGAATCAGCCCCAGCATTTT
CDR3 protein: CASSSGEWTNQPQHF

V gene: TRBV27
clone size: NA
J gene: TRBJ2-2
D gene: NA
CDR3 DNA: TGTGCCAGCAGCCTCGCCACCGGGGAGCTGTTTTTT
CDR3 protein: CASSLATGELFF

V gene: TRBV2
clone size: NA
J gene: TRBJ1-1
D gene: NA
CDR3 DNA: TGTGCCAGCAATTCCAGGGATGAAGCTTTCTTT
CDR3 protein: CASNSRDEAFF

V gene: TRBV19
clone size: NA
J gene: TRBJ1-6
D gene: TRBD1
CDR3 DNA: TGTGCCACCAGGACAGGGGACACTTCTAATTCACCCCTCCACTTT
CDR3 protein: CATRTGDTSNSPLHF